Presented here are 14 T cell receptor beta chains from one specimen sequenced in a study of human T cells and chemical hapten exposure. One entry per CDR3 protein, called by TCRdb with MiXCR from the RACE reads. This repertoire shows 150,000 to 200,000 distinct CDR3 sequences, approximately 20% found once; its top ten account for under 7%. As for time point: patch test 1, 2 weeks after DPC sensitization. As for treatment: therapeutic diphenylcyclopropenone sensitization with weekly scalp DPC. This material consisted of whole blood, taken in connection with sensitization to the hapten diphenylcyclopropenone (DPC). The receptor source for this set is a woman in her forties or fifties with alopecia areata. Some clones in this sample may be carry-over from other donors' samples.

The CDR3 reads CASSRSGLAGGMETQYF. The CDR3 bases are TGCGCCAGCAGCCGATCGGGACTAGCGGGAGGAATGGAGACCCAGTACTTC. The chain joins TRBV5-1 to TRBJ2-5, with 15 bases identical to TRBD2. V lost 4 bases, J lost 5 bases, and 9 bases stayed unmatched. The germline gives CDR1 SGHRS, CDR2 YFSETQ. This CDR3 is built from 17 residues.

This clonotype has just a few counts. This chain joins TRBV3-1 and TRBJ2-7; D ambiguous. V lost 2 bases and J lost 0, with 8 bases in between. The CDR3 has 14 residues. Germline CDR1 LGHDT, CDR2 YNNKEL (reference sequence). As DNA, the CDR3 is TGTGCCAGCAGCCAATTCGTAATCTCCTACGAGCAGTACTTC. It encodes CASSQFVISYEQYF.

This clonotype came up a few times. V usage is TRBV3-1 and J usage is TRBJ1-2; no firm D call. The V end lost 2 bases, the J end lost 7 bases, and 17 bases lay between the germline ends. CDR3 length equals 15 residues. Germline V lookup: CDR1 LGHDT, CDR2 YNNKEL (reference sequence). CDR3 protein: CASSQQTTGRAGYTF. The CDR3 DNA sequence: TGTGCCAGCAGCCAACAGACTACGGGGAGGGCTGGCTACACCTTC.

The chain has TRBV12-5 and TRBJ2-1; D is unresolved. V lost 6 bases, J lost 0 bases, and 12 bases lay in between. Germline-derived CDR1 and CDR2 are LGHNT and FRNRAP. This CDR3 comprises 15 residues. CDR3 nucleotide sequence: TGTGCTAGTGGCCTGGGGTCCTACTCCTACAATGAGCAGTTCTTC. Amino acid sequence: CASGLGSYSYNEQFF. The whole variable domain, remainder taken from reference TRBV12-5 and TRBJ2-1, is DARVTQTPRHKVTEMGQEVTMRCQPILGHNTVFWYRQTMMQGLELLAYFRNRAPLDDSGMPKDRFSAEMPDATLATLKIQPSEPRDSAVYFCASGLGSYSYNEQFFGPGTRLTVL.

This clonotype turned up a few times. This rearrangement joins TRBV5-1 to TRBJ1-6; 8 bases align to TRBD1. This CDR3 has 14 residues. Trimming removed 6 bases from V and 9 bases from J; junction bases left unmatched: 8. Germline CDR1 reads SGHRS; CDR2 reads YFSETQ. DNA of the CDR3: TGCGCCAGCAAAGAGCAGGGGGCTGGTTCACCCCTCCACTTT. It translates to CASKEQGAGSPLHF.

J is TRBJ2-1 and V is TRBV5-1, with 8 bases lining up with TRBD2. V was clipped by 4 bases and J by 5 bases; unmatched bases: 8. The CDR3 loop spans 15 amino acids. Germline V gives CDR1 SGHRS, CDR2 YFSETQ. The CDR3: CASSLAVAGNNEQFF. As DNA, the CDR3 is TGCGCCAGCAGCCTGGCGGTAGCGGGGAACAATGAGCAGTTCTTC.

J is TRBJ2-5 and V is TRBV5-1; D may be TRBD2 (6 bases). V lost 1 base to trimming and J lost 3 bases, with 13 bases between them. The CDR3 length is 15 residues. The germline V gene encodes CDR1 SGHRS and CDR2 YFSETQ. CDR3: CASSLNVAAKETQYF. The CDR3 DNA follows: TGCGCCAGCAGCTTGAACGTAGCGGCTAAAGAGACCCAGTACTTC.

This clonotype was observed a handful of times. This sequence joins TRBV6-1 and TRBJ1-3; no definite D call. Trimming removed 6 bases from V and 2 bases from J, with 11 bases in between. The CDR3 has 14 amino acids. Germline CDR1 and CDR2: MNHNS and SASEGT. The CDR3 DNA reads TGTGCCAGCAGGCAGAACAGCGCTGGAAACACCATATATTTT. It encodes CASRQNSAGNTIYF.

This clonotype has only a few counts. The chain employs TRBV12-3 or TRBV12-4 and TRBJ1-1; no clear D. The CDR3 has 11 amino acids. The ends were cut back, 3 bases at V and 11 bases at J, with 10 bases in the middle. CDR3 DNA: TGTGCCAGCAGTTTTTCGGGTGGTGCTTTCTTT. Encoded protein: CASSFSGGAFF.

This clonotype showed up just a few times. CDR3: CASRIGLAGVDEQYF. Here the CDR3 DNA reads TGCGCCAGCAGAATCGGACTAGCGGGAGTGGACGAGCAGTACTTC. The J gene is TRBJ2-7, the V gene TRBV5-1, with 13 bases fitting TRBD2. J gave up 5 bases and V 5 bases, and 7 bases lay outside the gene matches. Germline V CDR1 and CDR2: SGHRS, YFSETQ. This CDR3 is 15 amino acids long.

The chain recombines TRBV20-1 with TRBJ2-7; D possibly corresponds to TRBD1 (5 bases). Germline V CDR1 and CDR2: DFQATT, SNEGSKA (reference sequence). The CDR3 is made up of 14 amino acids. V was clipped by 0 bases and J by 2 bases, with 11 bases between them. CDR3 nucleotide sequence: TGCAGTGCTAGAGATGATGGCAGGGCCTACGAGCAGTACTTC. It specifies CSARDDGRAYEQYF.

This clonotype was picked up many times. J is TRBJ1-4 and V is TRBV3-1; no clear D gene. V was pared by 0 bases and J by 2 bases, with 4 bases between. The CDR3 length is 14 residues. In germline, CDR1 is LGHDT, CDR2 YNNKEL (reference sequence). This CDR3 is CASSQEGTNEKLFF. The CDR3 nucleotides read TGTGCCAGCAGCCAAGAGGGGACTAATGAAAAACTGTTTTTT.

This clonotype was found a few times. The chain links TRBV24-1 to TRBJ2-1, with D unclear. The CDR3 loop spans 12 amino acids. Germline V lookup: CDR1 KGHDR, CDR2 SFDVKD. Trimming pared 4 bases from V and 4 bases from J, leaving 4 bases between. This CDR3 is CATSDIYNEQFF. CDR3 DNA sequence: TGTGCCACCAGTGACATATACAATGAGCAGTTCTTC.

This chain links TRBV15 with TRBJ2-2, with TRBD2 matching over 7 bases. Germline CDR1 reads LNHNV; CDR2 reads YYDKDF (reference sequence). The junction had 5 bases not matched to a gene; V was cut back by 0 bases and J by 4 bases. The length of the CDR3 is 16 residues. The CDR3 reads CATSRDSGGSTGELFF. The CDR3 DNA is TGTGCCACCAGCAGAGATTCGGGGGGAAGCACCGGGGAGCTGTTTTTT.